This TCR beta chain was sequenced during a study of T cell repertoires in cytomegalovirus infection. This clonotype has a count of ten or more. MiXCR, applied by TCRdb to the reads, yields one record per CDR3 protein. The sample lists about 320,000 distinct CDR3 sequences; more than 8% were seen once. Germline CDR1 SGHTA, CDR2 FQGNSA. This CDR3 is built from 14 residues. The ends were cut back, 1 base at V and 0 bases at J, with 7 bases in the middle. The receptor comes from a human donor in good health (CMV status not recorded). Some clones in this sample may be carry-over from other donors' samples. The sample comprised PBMCs. The J gene is TRBJ2-7, the V gene TRBV7-2; D unclear. CDR3 in DNA: TGTGCCAGCAGCTTAGTACCATCCTCCTACGAGCAGTACTTC. Translation: CASSLVPSSYEQYF. Full variable domain (missing parts from reference TRBV7-2 and TRBJ2-7): GAGVSQSPSNKVTEKGKDVELRCDPISGHTALYWYRQSLGQGLEFLIYFQGNSAPDKSGLPSDRFSAERTGGSVSTLTIQRTQQEDSAVYLCASSLVPSSYEQYFGPGTRLTVT.